The 21 T cell receptor beta chains presented below share a single source sample, sequenced in a study of blood T cell repertoires in COVID-19. The protocol was immunoSEQ multiplex PCR, while the TCRdb copy is restricted to in-frame clones and leaves out a portion. The repertoire has under 300,000 clones, approximately 90% of them found once; the top ten carry under 3.5%. The specimen was peripheral blood. These receptors were taken from a woman between 25 and 40 years old with active or convalescent COVID-19.

The V call is TRBV27, the J call TRBJ1-5; D might be TRBD1 (6 bases). V was shortened by 6 bases and J by 7 bases, with 25 bases between the two germline ends. In germline, CDR1 is MNHEY, CDR2 SMNVEV (reference sequence). The CDR3 consists of 17 residues. The CDR3 reads CASSMTPGQGLSQPQHF. DNA of the CDR3: TGTGCCAGCAGCATGACCCCCGGGCAGGGGCTAAGCCAGCCCCAGCATTTT.

The table lists this clone with a count of one. The V gene is TRBV5-5, the J gene TRBJ1-2, with 9 bases lining up with TRBD1. V shed 3 bases and J 2 bases; nucleotides not matched to a gene: 17. CDR1 and CDR2 from the germline V gene are SGHKS and YYEKEE (reference sequence). The CDR3 totals 19 residues. The CDR3 coding sequence is TGTGCCAGCAGCTCCTGGGGGGCCGGGACAGGGCTGTCAAACTATGGCTACACCTTC. Protein product: CASSSWGAGTGLSNYGYTF.

This clone came up once. The chain is built from TRBV27 and TRBJ2-2, with TRBD1 matching 9 bases. Germline V gene sequence: CDR1 MNHEY, CDR2 SMNVEV (reference sequence). Germline trimming cut 6 bases from V and 9 bases from J; bases unmatched to any gene: 8. The CDR3 runs to 14 residues. CDR3 residues: CASSTEDRGRELFF. The CDR3 DNA is TGTGCCAGCAGCACGGAGGACAGGGGTAGGGAGCTGTTTTTT.

The chain links TRBV7-2 to TRBJ2-5; D unclear. Trimming removed 4 bases from V and 2 bases from J, with 8 bases in between. Per the germline V gene, CDR1 is SGHTA and CDR2 is FQGNSA. The CDR3 runs 13 residues. CDR3 nucleotides: TGTGCCAGCAGCTCTCTAGGACAAGAGACCCAGTACTTC. As protein: CASSSLGQETQYF.

The chain combines TRBV6-5 with TRBJ2-7; maybe TRBD1 (6 bases). CDR3 size: 14 residues. Trimming took off 0 bases at V and 4 bases at J, with 10 bases between the two ends. Germline V CDR1 and CDR2: MNHEY, SVGAGI. The DNA of the CDR3 is TGTGCCAGCAGTTACTCTGGGGGCGTTTACGAGCAGTACTTC. Amino acid sequence: CASSYSGGVYEQYF.

With regard to this clone: Other DNA sequences in the sample encode the same CDR3. This chain uses TRBV5-8 with TRBJ1-5, with D possibly TRBD1 on 6 matching bases. This CDR3 contains 16 residues. V lost 7 bases and J 0 bases, leaving 17 bases between the germline ends. CDR1 SGHTS and CDR2 YDEGEE come from the germline V gene. This CDR3 reads CASRTAGTYSNQPQHF. CDR3 bases: TGTGCCAGCCGTACAGCCGGGACATATAGCAATCAGCCCCAGCATTTT.

J is TRBJ1-2 and V is TRBV5-1; 11 bases fit TRBD1. V trimming: 4 bases; J trimming: 6 bases; junction bases outside the gene matches: 5. CDR3 size: 14 residues. Germline loops: CDR1 SGHRS, CDR2 YFSETQ. This chain's CDR3 is CASSRTGGANGYTF. In DNA, the CDR3 is TGCGCCAGCAGCCGGACAGGGGGCGCGAATGGCTACACCTTC.

The chain uses TRBV27 and TRBJ2-3; D gene ambiguous. Trimming removed 0 bases at V and 6 bases at J, with 13 bases between. Germline V gene sequence: CDR1 MNHEY, CDR2 SMNVEV (reference sequence). This CDR3 has 15 amino acids. CDR3 sequence (DNA): TGTGCCAGCAGTTTATCCGCGCCCTTCGGGGATACGCAGTATTTT. This sequence encodes CASSLSAPFGDTQYF.

The rearrangement uses TRBV6-5 and TRBJ1-1; D is possibly TRBD1 (6 bases). Trimming took 7 bases from V and 4 from J, leaving 16 bases between them. Germline CDR1 reads MNHEY; CDR2 reads SVGAGI. There are 14 residues in the CDR3. CDR3 in amino acids: CASTLGGGVTEAFF. The CDR3 coding sequence is TGTGCCAGCACCCTAGGGGGAGGGGTCACTGAAGCTTTCTTT.

The chain is built from TRBV6-5 and TRBJ2-7; a weak D match, TRBD1 (6 bases). Germline V gives CDR1 MNHEY, CDR2 SVGAGI. There are 15 residues in the CDR3. The V and J ends lost 2 bases and 4 bases respectively, with 15 bases between them. Here the CDR3 reads CASSYGQGSGYEQYF. The DNA for the CDR3 is TGTGCCAGCAGTTACGGGCAGGGGAGTGGGTACGAGCAGTACTTC.

The chain recombines TRBV14 with TRBJ1-2; no clear D. Trimming stripped 1 base from V and 3 bases from J, with 12 bases between. The germline CDR1 and CDR2 sequences are SGHDN and FVKESK. The CDR3 covers 15 residues. CDR3 sequence reads: CASSQVRGLDYGYTF. CDR3 DNA: TGTGCCAGCAGCCAAGTTCGAGGGCTCGACTATGGCTACACCTTC.

The rearrangement joins TRBV6-5 to TRBJ1-2, with D possibly TRBD1 on 5 matching bases. Germline loops: CDR1 MNHEY, CDR2 SVGAGI. V was cut by 4 bases and J by 2 bases, with 8 bases left in between. There are 13 residues in the CDR3. Here the CDR3 reads CASSFAGNYGYTF. CDR3 DNA sequence: TGTGCCAGCAGTTTTGCAGGGAACTATGGCTACACCTTC.

This clone was counted a single time. V usage is TRBV5-4 and J usage is TRBJ2-2; 9 positions agree with TRBD1. CDR3 size: 16 residues. Germline V gene lookup returns CDR1 SGHNT and CDR2 YYREEE (reference sequence). V lost 4 bases to trimming and J lost 4 bases; unmatched junction nucleotides: 8. The CDR3 here is CASSHPGQGVTGELFF. The DNA for the CDR3 is TGTGCCAGCAGCCATCCGGGACAGGGCGTCACCGGGGAGCTGTTTTTT.

This clone was seen a single time. The chain couples TRBV5-1 to TRBJ2-3, with 11 bases matching TRBD2. With 1 base clipped from V and 2 bases from J, the junction kept 6 bases outside the gene matches. Germline V gene sequence: CDR1 SGHRS, CDR2 YFSETQ. The CDR3 has 17 residues. The CDR3 coding sequence is TGCGCCAGCAGCTTGTACGTGGGACTAGCGGCCACAGATACGCAGTATTTT. Its translation: CASSLYVGLAATDTQYF.

V and J are TRBV2 and TRBJ1-2; TRBD1 matches 7 bases. The V segment lost 3 bases and the J segment 8 bases; nucleotides outside the gene matches: 9. Per the germline V gene, CDR1 is SNHLY and CDR2 is FYNNEI. The CDR3 covers 14 residues. CDR3 amino acids: CASSDRTGAAGYTF. CDR3 bases: TGTGCCAGCAGTGACAGAACAGGGGCTGCGGGCTACACCTTC. The complete variable domain, with remaining parts taken from reference TRBV2 and TRBJ1-2, reads EPEVTQTPSHQVTQMGQEVILRCVPISNHLYFYWYRQILGQKVEFLVSFYNNEISEKSEIFDDQFSVERPDGSNFTLKIRSTKLEDSAMYFCASSDRTGAAGYTFGSGTRLTVV.

The chain carries TRBV28 and TRBJ2-7; 9 nucleotides line up with TRBD1. Germline CDR1 reads MDHEN; CDR2 reads SYDVKM. V shed 5 bases and J 3 bases; nucleotides not matched to a gene: 5. The CDR3 length is 14 residues. This CDR3 is CASSEGTGNYEQYF. CDR3 bases: TGTGCCAGCAGTGAAGGGACAGGGAACTACGAGCAGTACTTC.

The chain joins TRBV20-1 to TRBJ1-5, with D possibly matching TRBD1 (5 bases). This CDR3 is built from 15 residues. Germline CDR1 DFQATT, CDR2 SNEGSKA (reference sequence). V dropped 3 bases and J dropped 5 bases, with 17 bases sitting between them. The CDR3 spells CSASEGYRLDQPQHF. CDR3 DNA sequence: TGCAGTGCTAGTGAAGGGTACAGGTTGGATCAGCCCCAGCATTTT.

This rearrangement joins TRBV9 to TRBJ1-4, with 10 bases identical to TRBD1. Per the germline V gene, CDR1 is SGDLS and CDR2 is YYNGEE. CDR3 size: 18 residues. V lost 0 bases and J lost 7; bases outside the gene matches: 12. The CDR3 here is CASSVGLRGQGRSEKLFF. The CDR3 DNA sequence: TGTGCCAGCAGCGTAGGTCTACGGGGACAGGGGCGAAGTGAAAAACTGTTTTTT.

The chain employs TRBV7-6 and TRBJ2-7, with 8 positions matching TRBD1. The CDR3 spans 16 residues. The V gene's germline CDR1 is SGHVS and CDR2 FNYEAQ. J gave up 3 bases and V 4 bases, and 11 bases lay outside the gene matches. CDR3 sequence reads: CASSSKQGGLLYEQYF. The CDR3 nucleotides read TGTGCCAGCAGCTCGAAACAGGGGGGCCTCCTCTACGAGCAGTACTTC. Drawing the rest from reference TRBV7-6 and TRBJ2-7, the complete variable domain is GAGVSQSPRYKVTKRGQDVALRCDPISGHVSLYWYRQALGQGPEFLTYFNYEAQQDKSGLPNDRFSAERPEGSISTLTIQRTEQRDSAMYRCASSSKQGGLLYEQYFGPGTRLTVT.

This chain uses TRBV19 with TRBJ1-5; TRBD1 might be the D (5 bases). CDR3 length: 19 amino acids. Germline V gene lookup returns CDR1 LNHDA and CDR2 SQIVND (reference sequence). Between the trimmed V and J ends, which lost 0 bases and 0 bases, there was a span of 18 bases. CDR3 nucleotide sequence: TGTGCCAGTAGTATAGATGAAGGCTTCGGGGGGTTTAGCAATCAGCCCCAGCATTTT. It yields the protein CASSIDEGFGGFSNQPQHF. The full variable domain, rest sourced from reference TRBV19 and TRBJ1-5, is DGGITQSPKYLFRKEGQNVTLSCEQNLNHDAMYWYRQDPGQGLRLIYYSQIVNDFQKGDIAEGYSVSREKKESFPLTVTSAQKNPTAFYLCASSIDEGFGGFSNQPQHFGDGTRLSIL.

The chain recombines TRBV9 with TRBJ2-5; TRBD2 aligns across 10 bases. The V and J ends lost 2 bases and 3 bases, in that order; junction bases with no gene match: 4. CDR3 length: 15 amino acids. The germline V gene has CDR1 SGDLS and CDR2 YYNGEE. CDR3 nucleotide sequence: TGTGCCAGCAGCGTCGCTAGCGGGGGTAAAGAGACCCAGTACTTC. It translates to CASSVASGGKETQYF.